The 9 T cell receptor beta chains in this list originate from one sample, sequenced in a study of T cells in Graves' hyperthyroidism and ophthalmopathy. What was amplified from RNA transcripts were TCR beta CDR3 regions. TCR CDR3 regions were first amplified by RT-PCR with HTBI primers. One entry per CDR3 protein, called by TCRdb with MiXCR from the multiplex PCR reads. The table has around 690,000 distinct CDR3 sequences, less than 25% seen once. Sequencing input: blood. These receptors all stem from a young man with Graves' ophthalmopathy.

This clonotype appeared many times. The gene calls are TRBV2 and TRBJ2-3; D remains unclear. CDR3 length: 11 amino acids. Trimming removed 8 bases at V and 2 bases at J, with 5 bases between. Looked up from germline, CDR1 is SNHLY and CDR2 is FYNNEI. CDR3 protein: CASGYTDTQYF. Here the CDR3 DNA reads TGTGCCAGCGGGTACACAGATACGCAGTATTTT.

In its sample, this clonotype was seen a few times. This chain joins TRBV9 and TRBJ1-1; D is unresolved. CDR3 length: 15 amino acids. The V gene's germline CDR1 is SGDLS and CDR2 YYNGEE. Trimming stripped 0 bases from V and 1 base from J, with 10 bases between. The CDR3 nucleotides read TGTGCCAGCAGCGTAGCGCCCGAAGGGAACACTGAAGCTTTCTTT. This codes for CASSVAPEGNTEAFF.

This clonotype was seen ten or more times. The rearrangement joins TRBV11-2 to TRBJ2-3; D is uncertain. The germline CDR1 and CDR2 sequences are SGHAT and FQNNGV. V was pared by 3 bases and J by 6 bases, with 7 bases between. The CDR3 loop spans 12 amino acids. CDR3 protein: CASSLGWDTQYF. The CDR3 region has the DNA TGTGCCAGCAGCTTGGGTTGGGATACGCAGTATTTT.

The gene calls are TRBV6-2 or TRBV6-3 and TRBJ1-2; unclear D gene. Germline CDR1 reads MNHEY; CDR2 reads SVGEGT. The CDR3 sequence is 16 residues long. Trimming stripped 3 bases from V and 0 bases from J, with 14 bases between. The CDR3 nucleotides are TGTGCCAGCAGTTATAAGCGGGCCGGAGCTAACTATGGCTACACCTTC. It codes for CASSYKRAGANYGYTF.

This clonotype was seen more than once but under ten times. The gene calls are TRBV5-1 and TRBJ2-1; a possible D gene is TRBD2 (6 bases). Looked up from germline, CDR1 is SGHRS and CDR2 is YFSETQ. This CDR3 has 13 residues. V lost 3 bases to trimming and J lost 9 bases, with 13 bases between them. DNA for the CDR3: TGCGCCAGCAGCTCGACGAGTAGCGGTGAGCAGTTCTTC. It codes for CASSSTSSGEQFF. Full variable domain (remainder filled in from reference TRBV5-1 and TRBJ2-1): KAGVTQTPRYLIKTRGQQVTLSCSPISGHRSVSWYQQTPGQGLQFLFEYFSETQRNKGNFPGRFSGRQFSNSRSEMNVSTLELGDSALYLCASSSTSSGEQFFGPGTRLTVL.

DNA for the CDR3: TGTGCCACCATGCCGGCCCCGGCCCTTGAAGCTTTCTTT. Translation: CATMPAPALEAFF. The chain has TRBV6-1 and TRBJ1-1; D is unresolved. The germline V and J ends were trimmed by 10 bases and 7 bases, with 19 bases remaining between them. CDR3 length equals 13 residues. Germline V CDR1 and CDR2: MNHNS, SASEGT.

This clonotype was found a few times. Relative to the germline gene, one junction end is altered; a read error may explain this. The V call is TRBV5-1, the J call TRBJ2-1; 8 bases agree with TRBD2. The CDR3 consists of 18 residues. From germline, CDR1 is SGHRS and CDR2 YFSETQ. The CDR3 nucleotides are TGTGCCAGCAGCCAAGATTATACGAGCGGGAGCTCCTACAATGAGCGGTTCTTC. This encodes CASSQDYTSGSSYNERFF.

Only one count was recorded for this clonotype. The V and J genes are TRBV10-3 and TRBJ2-6, with 8 positions matching TRBD1. Germline V gene data show CDR1 as ENHRY and CDR2 as SYGVKD. Trimming took 6 bases from V and 0 from J; bases not matched to a gene: 10. The length of the CDR3 is 18 residues. For the CDR3, the DNA is TGTGCCATCAGAGGGGAGACAGGGGCGAACTCTGGGGCCAACGTCCTGACTTTC. Protein sequence: CAIRGETGANSGANVLTF.

This clonotype occurred many times. The chain employs TRBV2 and TRBJ2-1, with 9 bases lining up with TRBD2. CDR3 length: 14 residues. Germline V gives CDR1 SNHLY, CDR2 FYNNEI. V shed 7 bases, J shed 0 bases, and the junction held 1 base outside the gene matches. The CDR3 spells CASIAGVSYNEQFF. The CDR3, as DNA: TGTGCCAGCATAGCGGGAGTCTCCTACAATGAGCAGTTCTTC.